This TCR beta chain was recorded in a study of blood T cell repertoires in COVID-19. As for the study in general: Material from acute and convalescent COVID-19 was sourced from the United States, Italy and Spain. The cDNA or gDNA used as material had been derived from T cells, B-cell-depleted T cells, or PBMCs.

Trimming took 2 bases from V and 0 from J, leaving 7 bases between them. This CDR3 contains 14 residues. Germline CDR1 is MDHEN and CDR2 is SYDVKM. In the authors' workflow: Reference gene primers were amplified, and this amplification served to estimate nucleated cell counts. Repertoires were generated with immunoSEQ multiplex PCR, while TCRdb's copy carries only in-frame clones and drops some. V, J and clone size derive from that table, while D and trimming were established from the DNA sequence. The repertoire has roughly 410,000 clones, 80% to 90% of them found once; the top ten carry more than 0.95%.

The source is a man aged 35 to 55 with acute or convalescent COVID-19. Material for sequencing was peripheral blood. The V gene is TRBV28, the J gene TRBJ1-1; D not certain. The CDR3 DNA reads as TGTGCCAGCAGTTTAGTGTCGGTGAACACTGAAGCTTTCTTT. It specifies CASSLVSVNTEAFF.